A single sample gave rise to the 20 T cell receptor beta chains below, sequenced in a study of shared clonotypes between healthy human individuals (dated by TCRdb to 2020 to 2022). CD8 naive samples consisted of CD45RO-negative cells that were positively selected for CCR7, yielding a CD45RA+CCR7+ population without TemRA cells. Library construction relied on the immunoSEQ multiplex PCR assay. TCRdb carries this immuneACCESS record with in-frame sequences only. Its versions omit some clonotypes, under half of them owing to an unresolved V gene in the studies checked, with the rest unexplained. Within this sample are about 2.1 million clones, with about 93% of them counted one time only. The ten largest make up over 1.5% of the sample. Sequencing was performed on naive CD8+ T cells from PBMCs. The label giving this sample's cell subset or site can be read as: CD45RA+CCR7+. The source of these receptors is a man younger than 35 in good health. Some clones in this sample may be carry-over from other donors' samples.

The V gene is TRBV28, the J gene TRBJ2-7, with 11 bases lining up with TRBD2. Per germline, CDR1 MDHEN and CDR2 SYDVKM. The V gene end was trimmed by 3 bases and the J gene end by 3 bases; junction bases not matched to a gene: 10. The CDR3 length is 17 residues. The CDR3 DNA reads TGTGCCAGCAGTTTTATGGCTAGCGGGAGGACTATCTACGAGCAGTACTTC. Its translation: CASSFMASGRTIYEQYF. Full variable domain (outside the CDR3, taken from reference TRBV28 and TRBJ2-7): DVKVTQSSRYLVKRTGEKVFLECVQDMDHENMFWYRQDPGLGLRLIYFSYDVKMKEKGDIPEGYSVSREKKERFSLILESASTNQTSMYLCASSFMASGRTIYEQYFGPGTRLTVT.

The chain has TRBV6-1 and TRBJ2-1, with 7 bases fitting TRBD1. J was trimmed by 3 bases and V by 4 bases; bases with no gene match: 6. This CDR3 is built from 15 residues. Germline-derived CDR1 and CDR2 are MNHNS and SASEGT. The CDR3 DNA reads TGTGCCAGCAGTGTATGGGACAGTAGCTACAATGAGCAGTTCTTC. This codes for CASSVWDSSYNEQFF.

The CDR3 DNA follows: TGTGCCAGCAGACCGGACAGGGCTGACTATGGCTACACCTTC. It specifies CASRPDRADYGYTF. The J gene is TRBJ1-2, the V gene TRBV5-6; 8 bases match TRBD1. With 5 bases clipped from V and 3 bases from J, the junction kept 6 bases outside the gene matches. CDR1 and CDR2 (germline): SGHDT, YYEEEE. This CDR3 region has 14 residues.

The chain uses TRBV5-1 and TRBJ2-7, with 7 bases identical to TRBD1. The germline V gene has CDR1 SGHRS and CDR2 YFSETQ. With 6 bases clipped from V and 0 bases from J, the junction kept 3 bases outside the gene matches. The length of the CDR3 is 13 residues. The CDR3 is CASTDRASYEQYF. In DNA form, the CDR3 reads TGCGCCAGCACAGACAGGGCCTCCTACGAGCAGTACTTC.

This chain connects TRBV19 to TRBJ2-2, with D uncertain. Germline V gene data show CDR1 as LNHDA and CDR2 as SQIVND (reference sequence). This CDR3 has 13 amino acids. V dropped 0 bases and J dropped 4 bases, with 3 bases sitting between them. CDR3 in DNA: TGTGCCAGTAGTATAGAGGTCACCGGGGAGCTGTTTTTT. It is translated as CASSIEVTGELFF.

Comment on this clone: Other DNA sequences in the sample encode the same CDR3. This rearrangement joins TRBV5-4 to TRBJ2-7, with TRBD1 identical over 7 bases. In germline, CDR1 is SGHNT, CDR2 YYREEE (reference sequence). Trimming cost V 3 bases and J 1 base; bases outside gene matches: 4. The CDR3 is 14 amino acids. In DNA form, the CDR3 reads TGTGCCAGCAGCTCCCGGGACAGATCCTACGAGCAGTACTTC. As protein: CASSSRDRSYEQYF.

For this clone: The identical CDR3 is also encoded by other nucleotide sequences in the sample. The chain couples TRBV7-9 to TRBJ2-7; 7 positions match TRBD1. The CDR3 is 14 residues long. V trimming: 6 bases; J trimming: 2 bases; junction bases outside the gene matches: 7. CDR1 is SEHNR and CDR2 is FQNEAQ in the germline V gene (reference sequence). The CDR3 coding sequence is TGTGCCAGCAGTCTCACCGGGACAGCCTACGAGCAGTACTTC. As protein: CASSLTGTAYEQYF. Looking up the rest from reference TRBV7-9 and TRBJ2-7 gives the full variable domain: DTGVSQNPRHKITKRGQNVTFRCDPISEHNRLYWYRQTLGQGPEFLTYFQNEAQLEKSRLLSDRFSAERPKGSFSTLEIQRTEQGDSAMYLCASSLTGTAYEQYFGPGTRLTVT.

The chain joins TRBV29-1 to TRBJ1-2; 12 nucleotides match TRBD1. The V gene end was trimmed by 4 bases and the J gene end by 6 bases; junction bases not matched to a gene: 6. The CDR3 has 14 amino acids. CDR1 and CDR2 from the germline V gene are SQVTM and ANQGSEA. The CDR3 here is CSVAGTGGENGYTF. The DNA of the CDR3 is TGCAGCGTTGCCGGGACAGGGGGCGAGAATGGCTACACCTTC. The whole variable domain, remainder taken from reference TRBV29-1 and TRBJ1-2, is SAVISQKPSRDICQRGTSLTIQCQVDSQVTMMFWYRQQPGQSLTLIATANQGSEATYESGFVIDKFPISRPNLTFSTLTVSNMSPEDSSIYLCSVAGTGGENGYTFGSGTRLTVV.

V is TRBV9 and J is TRBJ2-1; 9 bases map to TRBD2. The junction had 4 bases not matched to a gene; V was cut back by 0 bases and J by 3 bases. The CDR3 consists of 16 residues. Per the germline V gene, CDR1 is SGDLS and CDR2 is YYNGEE. This CDR3 reads CASSVAAGGFYNEQFF. CDR3 coding DNA: TGTGCCAGCAGCGTAGCGGCGGGAGGGTTCTACAATGAGCAGTTCTTC. The full variable domain, with the rest looked up from reference TRBV9 and TRBJ2-1, is DSGVTQTPKHLITATGQRVTLRCSPRSGDLSVYWYQQSLDQGLQFLIQYYNGEERAKGNILERFSAQQFPDLHSELNLSSLELGDSALYFCASSVAAGGFYNEQFFGPGTRLTVL.

With regard to this clone: One junction end does not reproduce the germline sequence, and a read error may be involved. CDR3 sequence reads: CASSPHTTGFLNF. The DNA of the CDR3 is TGTGCCAGTAGCCCTCATACTACAGGGTTCTTGAACTTC. The V and J genes are TRBV19 and TRBJ2-5, with D tentatively TRBD1 (6 bases). Germline V gene sequence: CDR1 LNHDA, CDR2 SQIVND (reference sequence). This CDR3 has 13 residues.

This clone was picked up a small number of times. The V and J genes are TRBV27 and TRBJ1-1; D is undetermined. CDR3 length: 13 amino acids. The germline V and J ends were trimmed by 3 bases and 4 bases, with 9 bases remaining between them. Germline lookup yields CDR1 MNHEY and CDR2 SMNVEV (reference sequence). The CDR3, as DNA: TGTGCCAGCAGTTTTTGGCGTGGCACTGAAGCTTTCTTT. This translates into CASSFWRGTEAFF.

The chain employs TRBV11-2 and TRBJ2-1, with 8 bases aligning to TRBD1. There are 16 residues in the CDR3. J lost 3 bases, V lost 1 base, and 5 bases had no gene match. The germline gives CDR1 SGHAT, CDR2 FQNNGV. The CDR3 protein is CASSLGPDRGYNEQFF. In DNA, the CDR3 is TGTGCCAGCAGCTTAGGCCCTGACAGGGGCTACAATGAGCAGTTCTTC.

V usage is TRBV5-1 and J usage is TRBJ2-1; 10 bases agree with TRBD2. V lost 4 bases and J lost 0; bases outside the gene matches: 7. CDR1 SGHRS and CDR2 YFSETQ come from the germline V gene. The CDR3 contains 17 residues. The CDR3 nucleotides read TGCGCCAGCAGCCCTCGGGCTAGCGGGGGCTCCTACAATGAGCAGTTCTTC. Its translation is CASSPRASGGSYNEQFF.

The chain is built from TRBV9 and TRBJ2-7; no clear D. From germline, CDR1 is SGDLS and CDR2 YYNGEE. The CDR3 runs 15 residues. Trimming stripped 0 bases from V and 0 bases from J, with 10 bases between. CDR3 amino acids: CASSVGAPNSYEQYF. In DNA form, the CDR3 reads TGTGCCAGCAGCGTAGGGGCGCCAAACTCCTACGAGCAGTACTTC.

The chain links TRBV5-5 to TRBJ2-7; 7 nucleotides align to TRBD1. Per the germline V gene, CDR1 is SGHKS and CDR2 is YYEKEE (reference sequence). The length of the CDR3 is 15 residues. V lost 4 bases, J lost 3 bases, and 10 bases stayed unmatched. This chain's CDR3 is CASSPTGTDVYEQYF. DNA for the CDR3: TGTGCCAGCAGCCCCACCGGGACAGACGTCTACGAGCAGTACTTC.

The rearrangement uses TRBV5-1 and TRBJ1-4; tentative D call: TRBD1 (5 bases). Trimming took off 0 bases at V and 16 bases at J, with 16 bases between the two ends. This CDR3 contains 13 residues. Germline assignment: CDR1 SGHRS and CDR2 YFSETQ. This chain's CDR3 is CASSLAHDSRAFF. CDR3 DNA: TGCGCCAGCAGCTTGGCCCATGACAGCCGGGCGTTTTTT.

This chain links TRBV29-1 with TRBJ2-5, with a possible D match to TRBD1 (6 bases). The germline gives CDR1 SQVTM, CDR2 ANQGSEA. The CDR3 totals 11 residues. The V and J ends lost 3 bases and 13 bases respectively, with 15 bases between them. Here the CDR3 DNA reads TGCAGCGTTGACTGGGGGCAGGGGTTGTACTTC. Its protein is CSVDWGQGLYF.

Concerning this clone itself: One end of the junction does not line up with germline, which may come from a read error. This sequence joins TRBV29-1 and TRBJ2-1; D gene unclear. The CDR3 has 13 amino acids. The germline gives CDR1 SQVTM, CDR2 ANQGSEA. DNA of the CDR3: TGTAGTTCTGATGGGCATGTCCGCAATGAGCAGTTCTTC. As protein: CSSDGHVRNEQFF.

The chain carries TRBV19 and TRBJ2-7; no definite D call. Trimming stripped 8 bases from V and 2 bases from J, with 16 bases between. Germline V gene sequence: CDR1 LNHDA, CDR2 SQIVND (reference sequence). CDR3 length: 14 residues. The CDR3 DNA is TGTGCCAGTTGTGTGCGTAGGGTTCCCTACGAGCAGTACTTC. The encoded protein is CASCVRRVPYEQYF.

The rearrangement links TRBV6-9 to TRBJ2-3; D is undetermined. The CDR3 runs to 13 residues. V lost 1 base and J lost 6, with 8 bases in between. Germline V lookup: CDR1 MNHGY, CDR2 SVAAGI. The CDR3 loop reads CASSYCLGDTQYF. CDR3 coding DNA: TGTGCCAGCAGTTATTGCCTTGGGGATACGCAGTATTTT.